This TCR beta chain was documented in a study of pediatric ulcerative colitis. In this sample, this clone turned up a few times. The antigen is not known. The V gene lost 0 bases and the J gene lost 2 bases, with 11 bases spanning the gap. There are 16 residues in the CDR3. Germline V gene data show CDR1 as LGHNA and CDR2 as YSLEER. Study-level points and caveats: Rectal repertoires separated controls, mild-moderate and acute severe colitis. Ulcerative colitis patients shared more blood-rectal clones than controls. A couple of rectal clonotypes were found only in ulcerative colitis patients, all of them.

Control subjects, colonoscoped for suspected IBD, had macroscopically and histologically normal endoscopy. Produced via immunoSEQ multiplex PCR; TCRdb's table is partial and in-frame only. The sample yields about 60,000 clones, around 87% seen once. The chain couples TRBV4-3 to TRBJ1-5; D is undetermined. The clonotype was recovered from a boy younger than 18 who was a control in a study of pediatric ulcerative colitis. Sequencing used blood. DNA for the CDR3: TGCGCCAGCAGCCAAGATGCGGGAGAGGGCAATCAGCCCCAGCATTTT. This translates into CASSQDAGEGNQPQHF.